This TCR beta chain was recovered during a study of blood T cell repertoires in COVID-19. Enrollees, about 18 to 100 years old, lived in fewer than 25 US areas. Original processing notes: The authors estimated nucleated cell counts from reference gene primer amplification. Measured with immunoSEQ multiplex PCR; TCRdb has only the in-frame clones, and not every one. D and trimming were read from the DNA, whereas the V and J calls and clone size are those reported in that table. The profile covers fewer than 400,000 clones, with about nine tenths appearing a single time and about 5.2% taken by the ten largest. Germline CDR1 reads LNHDA; CDR2 reads SQIVND (reference sequence). CDR3 length: 15 residues. With 2 bases removed from V and 3 bases from J, the gap between germline ends came to 11 bases.

The material sequenced was PBMCs or T cells enriched from blood (not recorded which). The chain joins TRBV19 to TRBJ1-5, with D hard to call. The sequence was collected from a man aged 60 to 69 who had recovered from COVID-19. The CDR3 bases are TGTGCCAGTAGTATATGGCGGTCACTCAATCAGCCCCAGCATTTT. Residues: CASSIWRSLNQPQHF.